This T cell receptor beta chain came from a study of regulatory dendritic cells for organ transplantation. Study-level points and caveats: Memory CD8+ clonal expansion seemed more limited with regulatory than mature dendritic cells. The most alloreactive TCR clonotypes were found in resting memory CD8+ cells.

The CDR3 length is 15 residues. CDR1 and CDR2 from the germline V gene are SGDLS and YYNGEE. The V end lost 0 bases, the J end lost 4 bases, and 10 bases lay between the germline ends. Method: immunoSEQ multiplex PCR; TCRdb's copy keeps in-frame clones and lacks some. The sample includes 29,000 or so clones, about 79% seen only once; the top ten take less than 2.5%. About this clone itself: Its antigen is unidentified.

The chain employs TRBV9 and TRBJ2-2, with unresolved D. What was sequenced was memory CD4+ T cells from blood. Subset reported: CD45RO+ memory T cells. This clonotype was obtained from a human donor in good health. As DNA, the CDR3 is TGTGCCAGCAGCGTAGTAGGAGAGATCACCGGGGAGCTGTTTTTT. Translating it yields CASSVVGEITGELFF.